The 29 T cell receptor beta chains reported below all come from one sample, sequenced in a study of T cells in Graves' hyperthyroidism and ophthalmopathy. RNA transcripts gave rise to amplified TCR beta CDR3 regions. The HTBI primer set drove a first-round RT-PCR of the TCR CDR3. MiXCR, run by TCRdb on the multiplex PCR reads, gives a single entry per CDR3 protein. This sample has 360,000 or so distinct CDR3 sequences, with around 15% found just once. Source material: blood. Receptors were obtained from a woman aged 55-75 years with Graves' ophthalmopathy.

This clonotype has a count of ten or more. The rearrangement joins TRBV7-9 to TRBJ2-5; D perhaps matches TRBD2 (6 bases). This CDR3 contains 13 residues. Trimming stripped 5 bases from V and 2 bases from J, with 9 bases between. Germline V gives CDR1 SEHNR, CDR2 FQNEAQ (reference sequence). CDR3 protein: CASSRGGQETQYF. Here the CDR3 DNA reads TGTGCCAGCAGCCGTGGGGGGCAAGAGACCCAGTACTTC.

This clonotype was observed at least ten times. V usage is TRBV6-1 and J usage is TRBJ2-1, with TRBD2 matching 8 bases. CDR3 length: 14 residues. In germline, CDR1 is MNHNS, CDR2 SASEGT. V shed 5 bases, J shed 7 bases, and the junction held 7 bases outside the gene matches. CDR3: CASSYHPGGNEQFF. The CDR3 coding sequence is TGTGCCAGCAGTTACCACCCGGGAGGGAATGAGCAGTTCTTC.

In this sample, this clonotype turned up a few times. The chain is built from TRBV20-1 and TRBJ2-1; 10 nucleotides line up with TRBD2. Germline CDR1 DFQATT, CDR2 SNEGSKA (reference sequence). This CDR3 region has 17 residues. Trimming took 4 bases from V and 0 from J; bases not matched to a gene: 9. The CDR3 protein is CSAIGTSDRSSYNEQFF. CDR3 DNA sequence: TGCAGTGCTATAGGGACTAGCGACAGGAGCTCCTACAATGAGCAGTTCTTC.

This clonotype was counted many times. CDR3 protein: CASSVGGQDAYGYTF. CDR3 DNA sequence: TGTGCCAGCAGTGTAGGGGGGCAGGACGCCTATGGCTACACCTTC. This chain connects TRBV28 to TRBJ1-2; the D gene is possibly TRBD1 (6 bases). CDR3 length: 15 amino acids. Germline values: CDR1 MDHEN, CDR2 SYDVKM. Trimming shortened V by 5 bases and J by 4 bases, and 17 bases separated the two germline ends.

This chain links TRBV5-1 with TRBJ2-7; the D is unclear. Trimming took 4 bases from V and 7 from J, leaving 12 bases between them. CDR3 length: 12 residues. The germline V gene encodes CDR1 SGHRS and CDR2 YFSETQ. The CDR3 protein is CASSGVLREQYF. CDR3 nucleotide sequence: TGCGCCAGCAGCGGGGTTTTGCGGGAGCAGTACTTC.

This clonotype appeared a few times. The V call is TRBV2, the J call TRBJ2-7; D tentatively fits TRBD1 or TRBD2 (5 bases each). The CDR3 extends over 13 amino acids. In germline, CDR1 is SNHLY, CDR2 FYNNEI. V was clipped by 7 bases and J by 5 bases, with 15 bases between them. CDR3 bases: TGTGCCAGCATTCGAATTAGGGGAGACGAGCAGTACTTC. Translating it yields CASIRIRGDEQYF.

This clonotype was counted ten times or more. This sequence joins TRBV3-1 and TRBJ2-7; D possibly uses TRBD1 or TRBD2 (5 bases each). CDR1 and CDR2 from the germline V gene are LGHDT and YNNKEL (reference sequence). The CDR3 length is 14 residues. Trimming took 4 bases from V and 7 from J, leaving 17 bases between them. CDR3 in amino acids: CASSLLGELKEQYF. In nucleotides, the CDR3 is TGTGCCAGCAGCCTGTTGGGGGAGCTAAAGGAGCAGTACTTC.

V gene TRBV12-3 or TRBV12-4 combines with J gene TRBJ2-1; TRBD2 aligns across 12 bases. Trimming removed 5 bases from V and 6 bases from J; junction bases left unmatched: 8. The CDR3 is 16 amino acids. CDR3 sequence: CASSTRGLAGSNEQFF. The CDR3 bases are TGTGCCAGCAGTACCCGAGGACTAGCGGGGTCCAATGAGCAGTTCTTC.

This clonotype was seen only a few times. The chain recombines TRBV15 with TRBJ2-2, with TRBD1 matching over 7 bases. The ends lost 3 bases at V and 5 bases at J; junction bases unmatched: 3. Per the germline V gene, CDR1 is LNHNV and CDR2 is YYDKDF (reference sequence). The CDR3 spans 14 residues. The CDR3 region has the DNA TGTGCCACCAGCAGGACAGGGCAAACCGGGGAGCTGTTTTTT. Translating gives CATSRTGQTGELFF.

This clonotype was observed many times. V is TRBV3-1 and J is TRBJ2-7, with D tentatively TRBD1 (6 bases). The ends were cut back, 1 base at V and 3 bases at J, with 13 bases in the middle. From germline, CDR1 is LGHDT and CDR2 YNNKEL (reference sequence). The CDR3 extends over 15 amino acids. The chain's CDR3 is CASSQGPDSRYEQYF. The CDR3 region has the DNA TGTGCCAGCAGCCAAGGACCGGACAGCCGCTACGAGCAGTACTTC.

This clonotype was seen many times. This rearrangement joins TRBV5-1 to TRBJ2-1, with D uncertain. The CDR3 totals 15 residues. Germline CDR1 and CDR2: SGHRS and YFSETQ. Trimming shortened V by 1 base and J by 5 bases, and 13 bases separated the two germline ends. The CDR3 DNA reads TGCGCCAGCAGCTTGTTCCCTAGTCAGGACAATGAGCAGTTCTTC. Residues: CASSLFPSQDNEQFF.

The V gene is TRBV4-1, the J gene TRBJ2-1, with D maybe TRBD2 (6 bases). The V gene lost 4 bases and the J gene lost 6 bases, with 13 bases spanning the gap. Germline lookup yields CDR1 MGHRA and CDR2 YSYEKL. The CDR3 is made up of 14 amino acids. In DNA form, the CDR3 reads TGCGCCAGCAGCCCCCCGAACGGGGGCAATGAGCAGTTCTTC. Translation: CASSPPNGGNEQFF.

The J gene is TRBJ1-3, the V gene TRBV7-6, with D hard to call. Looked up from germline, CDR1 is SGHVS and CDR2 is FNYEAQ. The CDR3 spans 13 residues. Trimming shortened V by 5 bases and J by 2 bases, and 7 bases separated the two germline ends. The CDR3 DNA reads TGTGCCAGCAGCCCTCCTGCTGGAAACACCATATATTTT. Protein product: CASSPPAGNTIYF.

CDR3 region: CASSVNRDITSSYNEQFF. The CDR3 coding sequence is TGTGCCAGCAGCGTAAATCGGGACATCACGAGCTCCTACAATGAGCAGTTCTTC. V is TRBV4-2 and J is TRBJ2-1, with D tentatively TRBD1 (6 bases). The CDR3 is made up of 18 amino acids. V lost 5 bases and J lost 0, with 20 bases in between. Germline V lookup: CDR1 LGHNA, CDR2 YNFKEQ.

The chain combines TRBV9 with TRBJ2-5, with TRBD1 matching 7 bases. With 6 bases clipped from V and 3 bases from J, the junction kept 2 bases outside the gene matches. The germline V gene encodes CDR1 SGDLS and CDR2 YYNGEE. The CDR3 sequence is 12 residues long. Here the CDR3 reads CASNTGEETQYF. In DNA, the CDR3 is TGTGCCAGCAACACAGGGGAAGAGACCCAGTACTTC.

CDR3 DNA: TGTGCCAGCACCGATCCCCGCTACGAGCAGTACTTC. It is translated as CASTDPRYEQYF. The V call is TRBV6-2 or TRBV6-3, the J call TRBJ2-7, with no clear D. CDR1 MNHEY and CDR2 SVGEGT come from the germline V gene. The CDR3 is made up of 12 amino acids. Trimming took off 7 bases at V and 3 bases at J, with 10 bases between the two ends.

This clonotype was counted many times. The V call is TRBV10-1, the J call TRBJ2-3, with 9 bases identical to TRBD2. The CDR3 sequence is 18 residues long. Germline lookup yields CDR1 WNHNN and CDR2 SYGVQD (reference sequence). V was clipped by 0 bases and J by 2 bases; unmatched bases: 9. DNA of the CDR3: TGCGCCAGCAGTGAGTCGAGGCGACTAGCGGAGGACACAGATACGCAGTATTTT. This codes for CASSESRRLAEDTDTQYF.

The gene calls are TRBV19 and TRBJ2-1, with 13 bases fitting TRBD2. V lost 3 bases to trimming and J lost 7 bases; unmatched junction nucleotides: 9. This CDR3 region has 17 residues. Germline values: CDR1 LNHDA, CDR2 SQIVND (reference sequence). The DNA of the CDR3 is TGTGCCAGTAGTATTCCCCGGACTAGCGGGAGCGATAATGAGCAGTTCTTC. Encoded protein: CASSIPRTSGSDNEQFF.

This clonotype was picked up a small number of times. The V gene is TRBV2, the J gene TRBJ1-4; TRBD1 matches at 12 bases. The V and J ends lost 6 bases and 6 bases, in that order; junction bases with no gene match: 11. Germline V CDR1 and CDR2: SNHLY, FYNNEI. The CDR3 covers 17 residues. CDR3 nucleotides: TGTGCCAGCAGACCCGGGACAGGGGGCGGGATTTATGAAAAACTGTTTTTT. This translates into CASRPGTGGGIYEKLFF.

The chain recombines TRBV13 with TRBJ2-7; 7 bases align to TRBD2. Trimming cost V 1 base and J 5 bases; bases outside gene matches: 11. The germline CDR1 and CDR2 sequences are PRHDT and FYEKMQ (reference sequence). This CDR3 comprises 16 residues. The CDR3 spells CASSLVRGLSGHEQYF. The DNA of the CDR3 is TGTGCCAGCAGCTTAGTAAGGGGACTATCGGGACACGAGCAGTACTTC.

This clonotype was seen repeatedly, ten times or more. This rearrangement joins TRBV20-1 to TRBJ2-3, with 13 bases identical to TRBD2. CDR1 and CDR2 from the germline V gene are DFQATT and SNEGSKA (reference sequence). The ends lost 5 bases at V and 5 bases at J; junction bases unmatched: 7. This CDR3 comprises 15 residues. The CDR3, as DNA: TGCAGTGCTCACCGACTAGCGGGAGGAGGAGATACGCAGTATTTT. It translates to CSAHRLAGGGDTQYF.

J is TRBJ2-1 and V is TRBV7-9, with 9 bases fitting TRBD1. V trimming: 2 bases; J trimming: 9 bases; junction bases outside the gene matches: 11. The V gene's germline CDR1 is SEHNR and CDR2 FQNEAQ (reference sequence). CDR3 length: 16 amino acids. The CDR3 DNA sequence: TGTGCCAGCAGCTTAATCACAGGGGGCGAGCGGGGTGAGCAGTTCTTC. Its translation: CASSLITGGERGEQFF.

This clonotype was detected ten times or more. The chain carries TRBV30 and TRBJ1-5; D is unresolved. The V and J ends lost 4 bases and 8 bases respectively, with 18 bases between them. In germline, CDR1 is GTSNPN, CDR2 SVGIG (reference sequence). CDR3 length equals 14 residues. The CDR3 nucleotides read TGTGCCTGGACCCAGGCATCCAAAAGGGAGCCCCAGCATTTT. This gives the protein CAWTQASKREPQHF.

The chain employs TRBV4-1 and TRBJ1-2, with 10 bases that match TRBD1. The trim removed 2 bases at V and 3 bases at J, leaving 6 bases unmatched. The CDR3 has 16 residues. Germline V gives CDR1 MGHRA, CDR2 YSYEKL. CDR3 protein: CASSQNGQGEYYGYTF. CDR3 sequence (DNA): TGCGCCAGCAGCCAAAATGGACAGGGGGAATACTATGGCTACACCTTC.

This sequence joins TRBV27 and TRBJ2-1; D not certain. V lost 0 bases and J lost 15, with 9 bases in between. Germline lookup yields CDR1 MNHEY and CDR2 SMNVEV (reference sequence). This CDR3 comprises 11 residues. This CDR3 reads CASSLSGPMFF. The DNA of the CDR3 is TGTGCCAGCAGTTTATCCGGGCCTATGTTCTTC.

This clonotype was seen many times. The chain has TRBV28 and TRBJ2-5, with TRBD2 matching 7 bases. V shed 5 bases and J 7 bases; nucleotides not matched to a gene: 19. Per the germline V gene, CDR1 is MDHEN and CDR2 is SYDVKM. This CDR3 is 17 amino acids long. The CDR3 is CASSMGGAVRIVMTQYF. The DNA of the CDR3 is TGTGCCAGCAGTATGGGAGGGGCCGTCAGGATTGTGATGACCCAGTACTTC.

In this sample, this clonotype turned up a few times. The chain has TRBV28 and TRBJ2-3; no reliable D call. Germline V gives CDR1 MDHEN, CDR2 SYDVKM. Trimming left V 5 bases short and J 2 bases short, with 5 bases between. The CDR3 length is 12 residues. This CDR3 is CASSAATDTQYF. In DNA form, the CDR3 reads TGTGCCAGCAGTGCTGCCACAGATACGCAGTATTTT.

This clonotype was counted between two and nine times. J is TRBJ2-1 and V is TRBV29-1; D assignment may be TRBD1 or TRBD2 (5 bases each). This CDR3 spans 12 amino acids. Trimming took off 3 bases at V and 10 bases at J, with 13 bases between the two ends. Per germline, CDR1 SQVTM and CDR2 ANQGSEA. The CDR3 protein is CSVERTRGEQFF. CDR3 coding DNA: TGCAGCGTTGAGAGAACTAGGGGCGAGCAGTTCTTC.

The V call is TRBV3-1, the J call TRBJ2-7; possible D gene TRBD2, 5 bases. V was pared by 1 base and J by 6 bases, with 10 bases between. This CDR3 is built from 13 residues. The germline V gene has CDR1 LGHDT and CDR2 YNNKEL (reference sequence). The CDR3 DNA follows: TGTGCCAGCAGCCAAGTCGGAAGCGGCGAGCAGTACTTC. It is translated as CASSQVGSGEQYF.